This T cell receptor beta chain was captured in a study of cytomegalovirus exposure and HLA in healthy donors. Study-wide results and caveats: The study labeled more than 150 TCR beta chains cytomegalovirus-associated. It was taken for granted in presence/absence analyses that sequencing depth across donors was roughly uniform. Only CMV serostatus was available as immune exposure information.

A note on this clone: What it binds is unknown.

This PCR relied on a set of 60 Vbeta primers and 13 Jbeta primers. Per the original data handling: Approximately 73 million unique TCR beta chains, roughly 10 million shared, were counted in a later analysis. Produced via immunoSEQ multiplex PCR; TCRdb's table is partial and in-frame only. V and J calls and clone size follow that table, whereas D and trimming were derived from the DNA. This sample carries 95,000 to 110,000 clones, roughly 80% of them seen once, and the ten largest clones take around 2.4%. This CDR3 has 18 residues. Losses at the gene ends were 2 bases for V and 0 bases for J; bases not matched to a gene: 8. CDR1 and CDR2 (germline): SGHVS, FQNEAQ.

The receptor's source is a man aged 25-45 years in good health and CMV-seronegative. V usage is TRBV7-8 and J usage is TRBJ2-2, with 8 positions matching TRBD2. Specimen: PBMCs. As DNA, the CDR3 is TGTGCCAGCAGCTTAATCATTCGGACTAGCTCGAACACCGGGGAGCTGTTTTTT. It translates to CASSLIIRTSSNTGELFF.